This T cell receptor beta chain emerged from a study of blood T cell repertoires in COVID-19 (dated by TCRdb to 2018 to 2021). Background on the whole study: Samples covering the acute and convalescent phases of COVID-19 were provided by collaborators in the United States, Italy and Spain. The prospective study material was composed of cDNA or gDNA derived from T cells, B-cell-depleted T cells, or PBMCs. Subjects who had been exposed to COVID-19, were actively infected with it, or had recovered from it provided the deeply sampled blood TCRbeta repertoires that made up the dataset. A freely available public database, intended as a resource for researchers studying the immune response to SARS-CoV-2, is where the repertoires were released. Samples came from the ongoing ImmuneRACE study (first 160 participants) plus 1,254 subjects from 6 global collaborators. A de-identified subject ID, COVID-19 status, age in years and sex were almost always included in the sample metadata. Where available, HLA class I and class II types were taken from metadata supplied by the sample provider and were not determined by assay-based typing. Study-wide conclusions, independent of this receptor: The amount of clinical and demographic metadata varied by source and participant and was provided uncurated.

The immunoSEQ Assay, a bias-controlled multiplex PCR, was used to amplify TCRbeta CDR3 regions from genomic DNA. The authors' analysis ran thus. Within the assay, amplification of reference gene primers was used to estimate how many nucleated cells each sample contained. Sequence reads were collapsed and filtered to measure the absolute abundance of every unique TCRbeta CDR3 rearrangement. For each sample, productive Simpson clonality was calculated by taking the square root of Simpson's diversity index across productive rearrangements. TCRdb carries this immuneACCESS record with in-frame sequences only. Its versions omit some clonotypes, under half of them owing to an unresolved V gene in the studies checked, with the rest unexplained. From that table come the V and J calls and clone size; the DNA was used to work out D and trimming. This sample comprises roughly 230,000 clones, 85% of them detected only once. Clones ranked in the top ten supply around 6.5% of the sample.

For this clone: Its recognized antigen is unknown. Base qualities were left out, and no much larger clone turns up one base away.

The CDR1 and CDR2 encoded by the germline V gene (reference sequence) are LGHDT and YNNKEL. Including the terminal cysteine and phenylalanine, the CDR3 comprises 14 residues. Only the CDR3 DNA is retained, 42 bases long and in frame from the first base. Germline trimming amounts to 6 bases on V and 6 bases on J, with 9 as the count of junction bases outside the gene matches. Each collaborating institution followed its own protocols to collect whole blood in K2EDTA tubes. For TCRbeta analysis, collaborators shipped samples as frozen whole blood, isolated PBMCs, or DNA extracted from either of those sample types.

The origin of this receptor is a woman aged 55-70 years with active or convalescent COVID-19. This chain is built from TRBV3-1 (or the pseudogene TRBV3-2) and TRBJ1-2; TRBD1 agrees with 8 junctional bases. The sample was peripheral blood. The nucleotides read TGTGCCAGCAGTCCCAGGGGGCAAGAGAATGGCTACACCTTC. This translates into CASSPRGQENGYTF.